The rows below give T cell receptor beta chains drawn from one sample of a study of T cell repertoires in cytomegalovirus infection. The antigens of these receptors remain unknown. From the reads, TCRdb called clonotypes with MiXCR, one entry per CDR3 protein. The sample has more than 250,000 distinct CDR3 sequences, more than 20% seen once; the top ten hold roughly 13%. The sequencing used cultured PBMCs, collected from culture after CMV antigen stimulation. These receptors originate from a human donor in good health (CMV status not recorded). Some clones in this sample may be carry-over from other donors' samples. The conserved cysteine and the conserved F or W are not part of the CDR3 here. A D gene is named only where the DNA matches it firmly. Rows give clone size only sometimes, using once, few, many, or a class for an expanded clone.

ASSLYRGVYEQY,TRBV11-2,many,TRBJ2-7,-
ASSETGGGDTEAF,TRBV25-1,few,TRBJ1-1,TRBD1
ASSLQGYNQPQH,TRBV7-9,few,TRBJ1-5,-
SAKGVGPQQF,TRBV20-1,-,TRBJ2-1,-
ASSQNTRDTQY,TRBV7-2,few,TRBJ2-3,-
ASQKWDSLGGNTIY,TRBV19,-,TRBJ1-3,TRBD1
ASSQWTGSGELF,TRBV4-2,-,TRBJ2-2,TRBD1
ASRPDGGRSEQY,TRBV27,few,TRBJ2-7,-
ASSSPVYTYEQY,TRBV6-2/TRBV6-3,-,TRBJ2-7,-
ASSFREHNEQF,TRBV12-3/TRBV12-4,-,TRBJ2-1,-
ASSLGTSGTSTDTQY,TRBV7-8,many,TRBJ2-3,TRBD2